Presented here are 25 T cell receptor beta chains from one specimen sequenced in a study of blood T cells in healthy people across ages. It was with a sample-barcoded 5' primer and a J-beta primer mix that a second PCR of about 6 to 12 cycles was run. TCRdb processed the 5' RACE reads anew with MiXCR; each CDR3 protein has one entry. The table shows 1.5 million to 2 million distinct CDR3 sequences, with around 42% occurring only once. Sequenced: blood. The receptors stem from a human donor in good health.

V gene TRBV4-3 combines with J gene TRBJ2-1, with TRBD2 matching 9 bases. This CDR3 is built from 17 residues. The germline CDR1 and CDR2 sequences are LGHNA and YSLEER. Germline trimming cut 0 bases from V and 10 bases from J; bases unmatched to any gene: 13. CDR3 bases: TGCGCCAGCAGCCAAGAATTTCTGAGACTAGCGGCATGGGAGCAGTTCTTC. This codes for CASSQEFLRLAAWEQFF.

Details on this clonotype: Relative to the germline gene, one junction end is altered; a read error may explain this. The rearrangement links TRBV12-3 or TRBV12-4 to TRBJ1-2, with D unclear. This CDR3 spans 15 amino acids. The CDR3 here is CAISTREEANYGYTF. The DNA for the CDR3 is TGTGCCATCAGTACCCGGGAAGAAGCTAACTATGGCTACACCTTC.

This chain connects TRBV9 to TRBJ1-2; a possible D gene is TRBD1 (6 bases). CDR1 SGDLS and CDR2 YYNGEE come from the germline V gene. Trimming pared 0 bases from V and 2 bases from J, leaving 11 bases between. This CDR3 contains 15 residues. The CDR3 nucleotides are TGTGCCAGCAGCGTAGAGGGGGAGAGCAACTATGGCTACACCTTC. This translates into CASSVEGESNYGYTF.

The chain is built from TRBV20-1 and TRBJ1-5, with D possibly matching TRBD1 (6 bases). V was pared by 3 bases and J by 3 bases, with 9 bases between. This CDR3 region has 13 residues. The germline V gene has CDR1 DFQATT and CDR2 SNEGSKA (reference sequence). CDR3 sequence (DNA): TGCAGTGCTAGGAGGGGGTTCAATCAGCCCCAGCATTTT. Its protein product is CSARRGFNQPQHF.

The V call is TRBV27, the J call TRBJ2-5; TRBD2 aligns across 11 bases. Germline trimming cut 4 bases from V and 5 bases from J; bases unmatched to any gene: 6. Germline V gives CDR1 MNHEY, CDR2 SMNVEV (reference sequence). The CDR3 is made up of 15 amino acids. CDR3: CASSYLGLAGETQYF. CDR3 coding DNA: TGTGCCAGCAGTTACCTAGGACTAGCGGGCGAGACCCAGTACTTC.

The chain joins TRBV12-3 or TRBV12-4 to TRBJ1-6, with 8 bases lining up with TRBD1. V gave up 5 bases and J gave up 7 bases; unmatched junction bases: 4. This CDR3 has 14 residues. CDR3 sequence: CASSRRQGNSPLHF. The CDR3 DNA reads TGTGCCAGCAGTCGGAGACAGGGGAATTCACCCCTCCACTTT.

A few counts support this clonotype. The V call is TRBV12-1, the J call TRBJ1-2; the table names TRBD1, a call not compared with the DNA. TRBV12-1 represents a pseudogene. There are 15 residues in the CDR3. CDR3 protein: CASSTPGPYSYGYTF. The CDR3 bases are TGTGCCAGCAGCACCCCAGGTCCCTACAGTTATGGCTACACCTTC.

The gene calls are TRBV7-3 and TRBJ2-1; tentative D call: TRBD2 (6 bases). The CDR3 contains 13 residues. The germline V gene encodes CDR1 SGHTA and CDR2 FQGTGA. With 1 base removed from V and 13 bases from J, the gap between germline ends came to 14 bases. CDR3 in DNA: TGTGCCAGCAGCTTAATCGGGGGAGAGACCCAGTTCTTC. Translation gives CASSLIGGETQFF. The variable domain in full, with the rest retrieved from reference TRBV7-3 and TRBJ2-1, is GAGVSQTPSNKVTEKGKYVELRCDPISGHTALYWYRQSLGQGPEFLIYFQGTGAADDSGLPNDRFFAVRPEGSVSTLKIQRTERGDSAVYLCASSLIGGETQFFGPGTRLTVL.

The rearrangement links TRBV12-5 to TRBJ2-1; TRBD1 matches at 9 bases. Per germline, CDR1 LGHNT and CDR2 FRNRAP. V lost 6 bases to trimming and J lost 6 bases; unmatched junction nucleotides: 9. This CDR3 comprises 15 residues. The CDR3 spells CASGPTGGLVNEQFF. CDR3 in DNA: TGTGCTAGTGGGCCGACAGGGGGGCTGGTCAATGAGCAGTTCTTC.

The chain couples TRBV7-2 to TRBJ2-2, with 8 bases lining up with TRBD1. The CDR3 has 14 amino acids. CDR1 is SGHTA, CDR2 FQGNSA, per germline. Trimming cost V 3 bases and J 7 bases; bases outside gene matches: 4. The CDR3 bases are TGTGCCAGCAGCTTCGGACAGGGCGGCGGGGAGCTGTTTTTT. Translated, it gives CASSFGQGGGELFF.

This clonotype came up a few times. J is TRBJ2-7 and V is TRBV15; D remains ambiguous. Germline lookup yields CDR1 LNHNV and CDR2 YYDKDF (reference sequence). The CDR3 sequence is 15 residues long. Between the trimmed V and J ends, which lost 0 bases and 0 bases, there was a span of 9 bases. The CDR3 bases are TGTGCCACCAGCAGAGAGAGCAGGTACTCCTACGAGCAGTACTTC. It yields the protein CATSRESRYSYEQYF.

For this clonotype: At one of its ends the junction is not consistent with the germline gene, which may arise from a read error. The gene calls are TRBV4-3 and TRBJ2-1; 7 positions match TRBD1. This CDR3 has 14 amino acids. Germline CDR1 LGHNA, CDR2 YSLEER. Here the CDR3 reads CASSQVTGYNGQFF. CDR3 nucleotide sequence: TGCGCCAGCAGCCAGGTGACAGGGTACAATGGGCAGTTCTTC.

The table lists this clonotype with a few counts. The chain uses TRBV9 and TRBJ2-3; 9 nucleotides line up with TRBD2. Germline values: CDR1 SGDLS, CDR2 YYNGEE. The V segment lost 2 bases and the J segment 2 bases; nucleotides outside the gene matches: 6. CDR3 size: 16 residues. CDR3 region: CASSVRAGGVTDTQYF. The CDR3 DNA reads TGTGCCAGCAGCGTCCGAGCGGGGGGTGTCACAGATACGCAGTATTTT.

Only a few counts were recorded for this clonotype. The V gene is TRBV5-1, the J gene TRBJ2-4; 7 positions match TRBD1. The tail of the sequence fits TRBJ2-7 better, so the J call may be wrong. Looked up from germline, CDR1 is SGHRS and CDR2 is YFSETQ. CDR3 size: 14 residues. CDR3 residues: CASSFGGQVHEQYF. CDR3 sequence (DNA): TGCGCCAGCAGCTTTGGAGGACAGGTCCACGAGCAGTACTTC.

The chain is built from TRBV10-3 and TRBJ2-5; 12 bases match TRBD2. This CDR3 comprises 16 residues. Per the germline V gene, CDR1 is ENHRY and CDR2 is SYGVKD. The trim removed 0 bases at V and 4 bases at J, leaving 3 bases unmatched. CDR3 loop: CAISESTSGRVETQYF. CDR3 nucleotide sequence: TGTGCCATCAGTGAGTCGACTAGCGGGAGAGTAGAGACCCAGTACTTC.

The CDR3 sequence is CASSQEEIYGYTF. The CDR3, as DNA: TGCGCCAGCAGCCAAGAGGAAATCTATGGCTACACCTTC. J is TRBJ1-2 and V is TRBV4-1; D not certain. CDR1 and CDR2 (germline): MGHRA, YSYEKL. Trimming stripped 0 bases from V and 4 bases from J, with 6 bases between. The CDR3 runs 13 residues.

This clonotype was detected only a few times. CDR3 residues: CASSWAWRDGYTF. The CDR3 DNA reads TGTGCCAGCAGTTGGGCATGGCGCGATGGCTACACCTTC. The J gene is TRBJ1-2, the V gene TRBV6-6; D ambiguous. The germline V gene encodes CDR1 MNHNY and CDR2 SVGAGI (reference sequence). Trimming took 4 bases from V and 6 from J, leaving 12 bases between them. The CDR3 runs 13 residues.

The sample holds many counts of this clonotype. This chain joins TRBV11-2 and TRBJ2-7, with TRBD2 matching over 8 bases. V shed 3 bases, J shed 6 bases, and the junction held 7 bases outside the gene matches. Germline V CDR1 and CDR2: SGHAT, FQNNGV. This CDR3 region has 14 residues. CDR3 amino acids: CASSLLASGSEQYF. CDR3 bases: TGTGCCAGCAGCTTGTTAGCGAGCGGGAGCGAGCAGTACTTC.

This clonotype was counted a few times. The CDR3 DNA reads TGCGCCAGCAGCTTTCCCCTCGGACAGGGCCCCTACAATGAGCAGTTCTTC. Translation gives CASSFPLGQGPYNEQFF. The genes are TRBV5-1 and TRBJ2-1, with 8 positions matching TRBD1. This CDR3 region has 17 residues. The V gene end was trimmed by 2 bases and the J gene end by 2 bases; junction bases not matched to a gene: 9. Germline V gene lookup returns CDR1 SGHRS and CDR2 YFSETQ.

The chain joins TRBV6-1 to TRBJ1-4; D is unclear. Germline loops: CDR1 MNHNS, CDR2 SASEGT. This CDR3 has 18 amino acids. The V end lost 6 bases, the J end lost 7 bases, and 27 bases lay between the germline ends. The CDR3 DNA is TGTGCCAGCAGCCTTCGCTCCTCCGCTGTAGGAGCTAGTGAAAAACTGTTTTTT. This gives the protein CASSLRSSAVGASEKLFF.

This clonotype was seen a few times. This chain uses TRBV5-1 with TRBJ1-6, with D unclear. This CDR3 has 14 amino acids. Per germline, CDR1 SGHRS and CDR2 YFSETQ. V was clipped by 4 bases and J by 6 bases, with 11 bases between them. CDR3 coding DNA: TGCGCCAGCAGCCTGGAATCTGTTAATTCACCCCTCCACTTT. Encoded protein: CASSLESVNSPLHF. Based on the CDR3 plus reference TRBV5-1 and TRBJ1-6, the full variable domain is KAGVTQTPRYLIKTRGQQVTLSCSPISGHRSVSWYQQTPGQGLQFLFEYFSETQRNKGNFPGRFSGRQFSNSRSEMNVSTLELGDSALYLCASSLESVNSPLHFGNGTRLTVT.

This chain uses TRBV29-1 with TRBJ2-1, with no clear D. The length of the CDR3 is 10 residues. The germline V gene encodes CDR1 SQVTM and CDR2 ANQGSEA. The V gene lost 7 bases and the J gene lost 3 bases, with 4 bases spanning the gap. The CDR3 loop is CSAHYNEQFF. The CDR3 nucleotides are TGCAGCGCCCACTACAATGAGCAGTTCTTC.

The chain recombines TRBV5-6 with TRBJ2-5, with 7 positions matching TRBD1. This CDR3 region has 16 residues. Germline V CDR1 and CDR2: SGHDT, YYEEEE. V trimming: 4 bases; J trimming: 1 base; junction bases outside the gene matches: 10. The DNA for the CDR3 is TGTGCCAGCAGCCTAGGACAGGTCATACCCCAAGAGACCCAGTACTTC. Residues: CASSLGQVIPQETQYF.

The gene calls are TRBV12-3 or TRBV12-4 and TRBJ2-3; D is perhaps TRBD2 (5 bases). With 10 bases removed from V and 2 bases from J, the gap between germline ends came to 19 bases. The CDR3 runs to 15 residues. CDR3 bases: TGTGCCACCTATCGTAGTGGGAGCCCCACAGATACGCAGTATTTT. Residues: CATYRSGSPTDTQYF.

This rearrangement joins TRBV28 to TRBJ2-5; the D is unclear. V lost 7 bases and J 0 bases, leaving 15 bases between the germline ends. In germline, CDR1 is MDHEN, CDR2 SYDVKM. This CDR3 comprises 15 residues. DNA of the CDR3: TGTGCCAGCAACCCCCCCGGACCTAACCAAGAGACCCAGTACTTC. Its protein product is CASNPPGPNQETQYF.